Below, 32 T cell receptor beta chains from the same sample are listed, as sequenced in a study of cytomegalovirus exposure and HLA in healthy donors. Use of 60 Vbeta and 13 Jbeta primers characterized the PCR. Clones were sequenced by immunoSEQ multiplex PCR, and TCRdb holds only the in-frame ones, with some missing. This sample has about 120,000 clones, with 65% to 80% found just once. Sequencing was performed on PBMCs. The receptors were sampled from a man aged 25 to 40 in good health and CMV-seropositive.

A few counts support this clone. V gene TRBV9 combines with J gene TRBJ1-1, with D maybe TRBD1 (6 bases). CDR1 SGDLS and CDR2 YYNGEE come from the germline V gene. Trimming stripped 0 bases from V and 3 bases from J, with 6 bases between. The CDR3 runs to 13 residues. This CDR3 is CASSVAGDTEAFF. CDR3 nucleotide sequence: TGTGCCAGCAGCGTAGCAGGGGACACTGAAGCTTTCTTT.

This chain joins TRBV7-9 and TRBJ2-2, with 7 bases fitting TRBD1. The junction had 8 bases not matched to a gene; V was cut back by 4 bases and J by 6 bases. Per germline, CDR1 SEHNR and CDR2 FQNEAQ (reference sequence). The CDR3 runs 15 residues. The CDR3 protein is CASSSPTGAAGELFF. In DNA, the CDR3 is TGTGCCAGCAGCTCTCCTACAGGGGCCGCCGGGGAGCTGTTTTTT.

The chain joins TRBV4-1 to TRBJ1-4; D is unclear. The CDR3 contains 16 residues. Looked up from germline, CDR1 is MGHRA and CDR2 is YSYEKL. Trimming left V 0 bases short and J 4 bases short, with 12 bases between. CDR3 in DNA: TGCGCCAGCAGCCAAGACGTGACAAAATATAATGAAAAACTGTTTTTT. It translates to CASSQDVTKYNEKLFF.

The CDR3 loop is CASSPRTSGGGNEQFF. The CDR3 DNA is TGTGCCAGCAGCCCCCGGACTAGCGGGGGGGGGAATGAGCAGTTCTTC. This rearrangement joins TRBV5-4 to TRBJ2-1, with 15 bases matching TRBD2. The CDR3 is 16 residues long. Trimming at V came to 4 bases and at J to 7 bases, leaving 6 bases not matched to a gene. Germline V gene data show CDR1 as SGHNT and CDR2 as YYREEE (reference sequence).

V usage is TRBV2 and J usage is TRBJ1-2, with 8 positions matching TRBD1. The CDR3 totals 16 residues. Looked up from germline, CDR1 is SNHLY and CDR2 is FYNNEI. Trimming took 8 bases from V and 8 from J; bases not matched to a gene: 19. CDR3 nucleotides: TGTGCCAGCCTGGGGGGTTCAGGGGGCGCATTTACAGGCTACACCTTC. Its translation: CASLGGSGGAFTGYTF. Supplemented by reference TRBV2 and TRBJ1-2, the full variable domain reads EPEVTQTPSHQVTQMGQEVILRCVPISNHLYFYWYRQILGQKVEFLVSFYNNEISEKSEIFDDQFSVERPDGSNFTLKIRSTKLEDSAMYFCASLGGSGGAFTGYTFGSGTRLTVV.

The chain is built from TRBV27 and TRBJ2-3, with D perhaps matching TRBD1 (6 bases). The CDR3 contains 14 residues. Looked up from germline, CDR1 is MNHEY and CDR2 is SMNVEV (reference sequence). The V end was cut by 6 bases, the J end by 0 bases, with 10 bases between. The CDR3 DNA is TGTGCCAGCAGGGACAGTATTAGCACAGATACGCAGTATTTT. Translated: CASRDSISTDTQYF.

V gene TRBV14 combines with J gene TRBJ2-7; perhaps TRBD1 as D (7 bases). CDR1 and CDR2 (germline): SGHDN, FVKESK. The V and J ends lost 0 bases and 2 bases respectively, with 17 bases between them. This CDR3 spans 17 amino acids. The CDR3 sequence is CASSQEGGTALTYEQYF. DNA for the CDR3: TGTGCCAGCAGCCAAGAAGGGGGGACAGCGCTAACCTACGAGCAGTACTTC.

This clone was seen a single time. The chain uses TRBV14 and TRBJ2-3, with 9 bases lining up with TRBD2. The CDR3 extends over 14 amino acids. The junction had 5 bases not matched to a gene; V was cut back by 4 bases and J by 6 bases. Germline V CDR1 and CDR2: SGHDN, FVKESK. CDR3: CASSLTSGGDTQYF. Here the CDR3 DNA reads TGTGCCAGCAGCCTGACTAGCGGAGGGGATACGCAGTATTTT. The full variable domain, completed using reference TRBV14 and TRBJ2-3, is EAGVTQFPSHSVIEKGQTVTLRCDPISGHDNLYWYRRVMGKEIKFLLHFVKESKQDESGMPNNRFLAERTGGTYSTLKVQPAELEDSGVYFCASSLTSGGDTQYFGPGTRLTVL.

This clone was counted a few times. V gene TRBV4-3 combines with J gene TRBJ2-7; 7 bases match TRBD2. Losses at the gene ends were 2 bases for V and 3 bases for J; bases not matched to a gene: 7. The CDR3 loop spans 15 amino acids. Germline CDR1 LGHNA, CDR2 YSLEER. CDR3 sequence reads: CASSQFLGRVYEQYF. The CDR3 nucleotides are TGCGCCAGCAGCCAATTCCTTGGGAGGGTCTACGAGCAGTACTTC.

The chain uses TRBV27 and TRBJ1-1, with TRBD1 matching over 11 bases. Germline trimming cut 4 bases from V and 2 bases from J; bases unmatched to any gene: 6. This CDR3 spans 16 amino acids. Per germline, CDR1 MNHEY and CDR2 SMNVEV (reference sequence). CDR3 coding DNA: TGTGCCAGCAGTTCCCGGGACAGGGGGAAAAACACTGAAGCTTTCTTT. It is translated as CASSSRDRGKNTEAFF.

Only a few counts were recorded for this clone. V gene TRBV20-1 combines with J gene TRBJ2-5, with D perhaps matching TRBD2 (6 bases). The V end lost 6 bases, the J end lost 7 bases, and 9 bases lay between the germline ends. Germline-derived CDR1 and CDR2 are DFQATT and SNEGSKA (reference sequence). This CDR3 has 10 amino acids. DNA for the CDR3: TGCAGTGCAGGGGAGGTGACCCAGTACTTC. This encodes CSAGEVTQYF.

J is TRBJ2-7 and V is TRBV29-1, with 12 bases matching TRBD1. V shed 4 bases and J 4 bases; nucleotides not matched to a gene: 8. The germline CDR1 and CDR2 sequences are SQVTM and ANQGSEA. The CDR3 loop spans 15 amino acids. For the CDR3, the DNA is TGCAGCGTTGTGGGGACGGGACAGGGGGCATACGAGCAGTACTTC. This codes for CSVVGTGQGAYEQYF.

The V gene is TRBV11-2, the J gene TRBJ2-2; 10 bases are a match to TRBD1. J lost 4 bases, V lost 4 bases, and 3 bases had no gene match. This CDR3 contains 15 residues. Germline CDR1 and CDR2: SGHAT and FQNNGV. For the CDR3, the DNA is TGTGCCAGCAGCTCCGGGACAGGGGTCACCGGGGAGCTGTTTTTT. Translation gives CASSSGTGVTGELFF.

This clone showed up just once. The chain recombines TRBV28 with TRBJ1-5; 9 bases are a match to TRBD1. This CDR3 has 17 amino acids. Germline loops: CDR1 MDHEN, CDR2 SYDVKM. V shed 6 bases and J 4 bases; nucleotides not matched to a gene: 13. The CDR3 region has the DNA TGTGCCAGCAGGCGGACAGGGGATGGGGTGGGTAATCAGCCCCAGCATTTT. Protein: CASRRTGDGVGNQPQHF.

The rearrangement joins TRBV28 to TRBJ1-1; TRBD1 aligns across 9 bases. Germline V CDR1 and CDR2: MDHEN, SYDVKM. Losses at the gene ends were 1 base for V and 2 bases for J; bases not matched to a gene: 11. This CDR3 comprises 18 residues. The CDR3 DNA sequence: TGTGCCAGCAGTTTATTGGGACAGGGCAAATCGGGCAACACTGAAGCTTTCTTT. This codes for CASSLLGQGKSGNTEAFF. Combining the CDR3 with reference TRBV28 and TRBJ1-1 gives the whole variable domain DVKVTQSSRYLVKRTGEKVFLECVQDMDHENMFWYRQDPGLGLRLIYFSYDVKMKEKGDIPEGYSVSREKKERFSLILESASTNQTSMYLCASSLLGQGKSGNTEAFFGQGTRLTVV.

The V and J genes are TRBV5-6 and TRBJ1-6; perhaps TRBD1 as D (5 bases). The CDR3 runs 15 residues. Germline V CDR1 and CDR2: SGHDT, YYEEEE. V was trimmed by 0 bases and J by 6 bases, leaving 10 bases between them. CDR3 DNA: TGTGCCAGCAGCTTGGGGCCAGGGTCTAATTCACCCCTCCACTTT. Translation gives CASSLGPGSNSPLHF.

The CDR3 reads CSGLPGLAGNTQYF. The CDR3 DNA is TGCAGCGGTCTTCCGGGACTAGCGGGGAATACGCAGTATTTT. V usage is TRBV29-1 and J usage is TRBJ2-3, with 13 bases identical to TRBD2. The V segment lost 7 bases and the J segment 7 bases; nucleotides outside the gene matches: 8. Germline-derived CDR1 and CDR2 are SQVTM and ANQGSEA. This CDR3 spans 14 amino acids.

A few counts support this clone. The chain recombines TRBV10-3 with TRBJ2-5; TRBD1 matches at 8 bases. V lost 6 bases to trimming and J lost 5 bases; unmatched junction nucleotides: 5. Looked up from germline, CDR1 is ENHRY and CDR2 is SYGVKD. The length of the CDR3 is 13 residues. This CDR3 reads CAIRGQGGETQYF. DNA for the CDR3: TGTGCCATCAGAGGACAGGGTGGCGAGACCCAGTACTTC.

The genes are TRBV5-1 and TRBJ2-1; 8 bases match TRBD2. V lost 0 bases to trimming and J lost 14 bases; unmatched junction nucleotides: 7. This CDR3 comprises 13 residues. Germline V gene lookup returns CDR1 SGHRS and CDR2 YFSETQ. The CDR3 DNA sequence: TGCGCCAGCAGCTTGGCACCGGGGGGGTCCGAGTTCTTC. It encodes CASSLAPGGSEFF. Complete variable domain (other parts from reference TRBV5-1 and TRBJ2-1): KAGVTQTPRYLIKTRGQQVTLSCSPISGHRSVSWYQQTPGQGLQFLFEYFSETQRNKGNFPGRFSGRQFSNSRSEMNVSTLELGDSALYLCASSLAPGGSEFFGPGTRLTVL.

The chain combines TRBV2 with TRBJ1-1; 7 nucleotides line up with TRBD1. Unmatched junction bases numbered 9, after V lost 8 bases and J lost 3 bases. The CDR3 sequence is 14 residues long. Looked up from germline, CDR1 is SNHLY and CDR2 is FYNNEI. This CDR3 reads CASGKGQSHTEAFF. The CDR3 nucleotides read TGTGCCAGCGGTAAGGGACAGTCCCACACTGAAGCTTTCTTT.

The CDR3 sequence: CASSQDAQRDEQYF. In nucleotides, the CDR3 is TGTGCCAGCAGCCAAGACGCGCAGAGGGACGAGCAGTACTTC. The chain couples TRBV4-2 to TRBJ2-7; D may be TRBD2 (5 bases). CDR3 length: 14 residues. Germline CDR1 LGHNA, CDR2 YNFKEQ. The germline V and J ends were trimmed by 0 bases and 5 bases, with 11 bases remaining between them.

This clone appeared once. The gene calls are TRBV28 and TRBJ2-5; 12 bases line up with TRBD2. The CDR3 sequence is 16 residues long. The germline CDR1 and CDR2 sequences are MDHEN and SYDVKM. V was pared by 6 bases and J by 5 bases, with 10 bases of the junction left unmatched. The CDR3 spells CASSRSSGGEWETQYF. CDR3 bases: TGTGCCAGCAGCCGTTCTAGCGGGGGGGAATGGGAGACCCAGTACTTC.

V gene TRBV7-2 combines with J gene TRBJ2-3; TRBD2 is a possible D gene (5 bases). Germline CDR1 reads SGHTA; CDR2 reads FQGNSA. Trimming shortened V by 1 base and J by 2 bases, and 10 bases separated the two germline ends. This CDR3 has 15 residues. The CDR3 region is CASSLGGKITDTQYF. In nucleotides, the CDR3 is TGTGCCAGCAGCTTAGGAGGGAAGATCACAGATACGCAGTATTTT.

In this sample, this clone turned up a few times. The chain combines TRBV6-1 with TRBJ1-6, with a possible D match to TRBD1 (5 bases). V lost 2 bases to trimming and J lost 9 bases, with 14 bases between them. The germline CDR1 and CDR2 sequences are MNHNS and SASEGT. The CDR3 is 15 amino acids. The CDR3 is CASSEPQGEGSPLHF. Here the CDR3 DNA reads TGTGCCAGCAGTGAACCCCAAGGGGAAGGTTCACCCCTCCACTTT.

The gene calls are TRBV19 and TRBJ2-5, with 7 bases fitting TRBD1. The CDR3 has 13 residues. Germline V gives CDR1 LNHDA, CDR2 SQIVND (reference sequence). V shed 5 bases and J 9 bases; nucleotides not matched to a gene: 9. The CDR3 region is CASSAYRGEAQYF. CDR3 DNA sequence: TGTGCCAGTAGTGCCTACAGGGGTGAGGCCCAGTACTTC.

The chain recombines TRBV15 with TRBJ1-2; 7 bases are shared with TRBD1. Trimming removed 0 bases from V and 2 bases from J; junction bases left unmatched: 9. Looked up from germline, CDR1 is LNHNV and CDR2 is YYDKDF (reference sequence). This CDR3 region has 17 residues. In nucleotides, the CDR3 is TGTGCCACCAGCAGAGATAGGGGGCACCGACTAAACTATGGCTACACCTTC. Protein sequence: CATSRDRGHRLNYGYTF.

The chain uses TRBV27 and TRBJ2-7, with TRBD2 as a possible D gene (5 bases). Trimming took off 5 bases at V and 2 bases at J, with 10 bases between the two ends. Germline CDR1 MNHEY, CDR2 SMNVEV (reference sequence). CDR3 length: 13 residues. The CDR3: CASSLRAPYEQYF. In nucleotides, the CDR3 is TGTGCCAGCAGTCTGCGGGCCCCCTACGAGCAGTACTTC.

The chain is built from TRBV19 and TRBJ2-5, with a tentative D call TRBD1 (5 bases). V shed 4 bases and J shed 5 bases, with 11 bases lying between them. Germline CDR1 is LNHDA and CDR2 is SQIVND (reference sequence). The CDR3 has 13 amino acids. The CDR3 region has the DNA TGTGCCAGTAGTACCCAGGGAACGGAGACCCAGTACTTC. Protein sequence: CASSTQGTETQYF.

This clone was recorded once. The chain links TRBV19 to TRBJ2-5, with D perhaps TRBD1 (6 bases). V lost 6 bases and J 1 base, leaving 12 bases between the germline ends. CDR1 LNHDA and CDR2 SQIVND come from the germline V gene (reference sequence). CDR3 length equals 14 residues. The DNA for the CDR3 is TGTGCCAGTAGCCCACAGGGTAGCCAAGAGACCCAGTACTTC. Its translation is CASSPQGSQETQYF. Full variable domain (missing parts from reference TRBV19 and TRBJ2-5): DGGITQSPKYLFRKEGQNVTLSCEQNLNHDAMYWYRQDPGQGLRLIYYSQIVNDFQKGDIAEGYSVSREKKESFPLTVTSAQKNPTAFYLCASSPQGSQETQYFGPGTRLLVL.

The chain employs TRBV11-3 and TRBJ2-2, with TRBD2 identical over 8 bases. Germline CDR1 reads SGHNT; CDR2 reads YENEEA. This CDR3 contains 14 residues. V gave up 6 bases and J gave up 6 bases; unmatched junction bases: 6. CDR3 nucleotides: TGTGCCAGCAGTTCCGGGACTAGATCCGGGGAGCTGTTTTTT. Translation gives CASSSGTRSGELFF.

V and J are TRBV29-1 and TRBJ1-2; D is undetermined. The CDR3 totals 11 residues. Germline CDR1 and CDR2: SQVTM and ANQGSEA. V shed 3 bases and J shed 3 bases, with 5 bases lying between them. The CDR3 region is CSVDLYYGYTF. The CDR3 bases are TGCAGCGTTGACCTATACTATGGCTACACCTTC. Based on the CDR3 plus reference TRBV29-1 and TRBJ1-2, the full variable domain is SAVISQKPSRDICQRGTSLTIQCQVDSQVTMMFWYRQQPGQSLTLIATANQGSEATYESGFVIDKFPISRPNLTFSTLTVSNMSPEDSSIYLCSVDLYYGYTFGSGTRLTVV.

This clone was observed a handful of times. The rearrangement uses TRBV5-8 and TRBJ2-3, with D possibly TRBD2 on 7 matching bases. Trimming stripped 3 bases from V and 2 bases from J, with 22 bases between. Per germline, CDR1 SGHTS and CDR2 YDEGEE. The length of the CDR3 is 18 residues. The CDR3 nucleotides read TGTGCCAGCAGCTCGTGGGGGTTGGCGGGGGCTGCCACAGATACGCAGTATTTT. Translating gives CASSSWGLAGAATDTQYF.